These 27 T cell receptor beta chains came from one sample sequenced in a study of blood T cell repertoires in COVID-19. Repertoires were generated with immunoSEQ multiplex PCR, while TCRdb's copy carries only in-frame clones and drops some. The data show more than 100,000 clones, just over 85% seen once. Sequencing was done on a sample of peripheral blood. Receptors originate from a human donor in a cohort sampled during active COVID-19.

The chain is built from TRBV28 and TRBJ1-4; a possible D gene is TRBD1 (5 bases). CDR3 size: 12 residues. V was clipped by 9 bases and J by 3 bases, with 8 bases between them. CDR1 is MDHEN and CDR2 is SYDVKM in the germline V gene. Written as DNA, the CDR3 is TGTGCCAGTAGGGGCGCTAATGAAAAACTGTTTTTT. It specifies CASRGANEKLFF.

The CDR3 DNA reads TGCACCAGCAGCCAAGTACACAGGGGGATCGGGAACACCATATATTTT. Protein sequence: CTSSQVHRGIGNTIYF. This chain joins TRBV1 and TRBJ1-3; the listed D gene, TRBD1, was not tested against the DNA. TRBV1 is a pseudogene locus. The CDR3 is made up of 16 amino acids.

The rearrangement links TRBV13 to TRBJ1-4, with TRBD1 identical over 8 bases. Trimming at V came to 5 bases and at J to 8 bases, leaving 10 bases not matched to a gene. The germline gives CDR1 PRHDT, CDR2 FYEKMQ (reference sequence). There are 15 residues in the CDR3. The CDR3 DNA is TGTGCCAGCAGCCCCAGGACAGGGAGGTACGAAAAACTGTTTTTT. Encoded protein: CASSPRTGRYEKLFF. Full variable domain (remainder filled in from reference TRBV13 and TRBJ1-4): AAGVIQSPRHLIKEKRETATLKCYPIPRHDTVYWYQQGPGQDPQFLISFYEKMQSDKGSIPDRFSAQQFSDYHSELNMSSLELGDSALYFCASSPRTGRYEKLFFGSGTQLSVL.

This chain links TRBV29-1 with TRBJ1-2, with 8 bases identical to TRBD1. With 3 bases clipped from V and 4 bases from J, the junction kept 7 bases outside the gene matches. Germline values: CDR1 SQVTM, CDR2 ANQGSEA. There are 14 residues in the CDR3. The CDR3 loop reads CSVERDRSPYGYTF. CDR3 DNA sequence: TGCAGCGTTGAGAGGGACAGGTCACCCTATGGCTACACCTTC. Full variable domain (missing parts from reference TRBV29-1 and TRBJ1-2): SAVISQKPSRDICQRGTSLTIQCQVDSQVTMMFWYRQQPGQSLTLIATANQGSEATYESGFVIDKFPISRPNLTFSTLTVSNMSPEDSSIYLCSVERDRSPYGYTFGSGTRLTVV.

This clone has more than one count but fewer than ten. V usage is TRBV4-1 and J usage is TRBJ2-7; the match to TRBD2 covers 7 bases. The J segment lost 4 bases and the V segment lost 4 bases, leaving 7 bases of the junction unmatched. This CDR3 has 14 amino acids. Germline lookup yields CDR1 MGHRA and CDR2 YSYEKL. The DNA of the CDR3 is TGCGCCAGCAGCCTCGGGGGGTTGGGTTACGAGCAGTACTTC. Amino acids: CASSLGGLGYEQYF.

The J gene is TRBJ2-2, the V gene TRBV11-2; possibly TRBD1 for D (5 bases). Germline CDR1 is SGHAT and CDR2 is FQNNGV. V shed 4 bases and J shed 1 base, with 10 bases lying between them. The CDR3 loop spans 15 amino acids. The CDR3 nucleotides are TGTGCCAGCAGCTCCAGGGAAGGGAACACCGGGGAGCTGTTTTTT. It codes for CASSSREGNTGELFF.

CDR3 DNA sequence: TGTGCCAGCTCACCAAACAGGGGGCCAGGCGAGCAGTACTTC. The encoded protein is CASSPNRGPGEQYF. The V and J genes are TRBV18 and TRBJ2-7, with 9 bases that match TRBD1. This CDR3 is 14 amino acids long. Germline V CDR1 and CDR2: KGHSH, LQKENI. V lost 2 bases, J lost 6 bases, and 5 bases stayed unmatched.

The chain employs TRBV18 and TRBJ1-4; tentative D call: TRBD1 (6 bases). This CDR3 has 15 amino acids. Germline loops: CDR1 KGHSH, CDR2 LQKENI. V gave up 4 bases and J gave up 3 bases, with 12 bases separating them. CDR3 nucleotides: TGTGCCAGCTCACTATCGACAGGTTCTAATGAAAAACTGTTTTTT. Amino acids: CASSLSTGSNEKLFF.

The chain carries TRBV5-1 and TRBJ2-5; 9 nucleotides align to TRBD2. V lost 0 bases, J lost 2 bases, and 8 bases stayed unmatched. Germline V gene sequence: CDR1 SGHRS, CDR2 YFSETQ. The CDR3 is 17 amino acids. As DNA, the CDR3 is TGCGCCAGCAGCTTGGCCGCGCTAGCGGGGCCTCAAGAGACCCAGTACTTC. Its translation is CASSLAALAGPQETQYF.

V usage is TRBV5-4 and J usage is TRBJ1-6, with 8 bases that match TRBD1. Germline CDR1 reads SGHNT; CDR2 reads YYREEE (reference sequence). The CDR3 has 15 amino acids. Trimming at V came to 4 bases and at J to 3 bases, leaving 3 bases not matched to a gene. CDR3 residues: CASSIDRGYNSPLHF. CDR3 DNA sequence: TGTGCCAGCAGCATAGACAGGGGCTATAATTCACCCCTCCACTTT.

This clone was seen just once. The CDR3, as DNA: TGTGCCAGCAGCCAGATAAGGACAGGTCGCGAGCAGTACTTC. Protein product: CASSQIRTGREQYF. The chain combines TRBV3-1 (or the pseudogene TRBV3-2) with TRBJ2-7; 7 positions agree with TRBD1. The V gene end was trimmed by 3 bases and the J gene end by 6 bases; junction bases not matched to a gene: 8. The CDR3 extends over 14 amino acids. Germline V CDR1 and CDR2: LGHDT, YNNKEL (reference sequence).

This clone was counted a single time. The genes are TRBV7-6 and TRBJ1-2; 7 bases are a match to TRBD1. The CDR3 contains 16 residues. Germline V CDR1 and CDR2: SGHVS, FNYEAQ. Germline trimming cut 3 bases from V and 7 bases from J; bases unmatched to any gene: 14. DNA for the CDR3: TGTGCCAGCAGCTTGGGGCAAGCCGACAGGGTTTCTGGCTACACCTTC. It codes for CASSLGQADRVSGYTF.

This sequence joins TRBV10-3 and TRBJ2-7, with 7 nucleotides matching TRBD1. This CDR3 contains 13 residues. Germline CDR1 ENHRY, CDR2 SYGVKD. V gave up 2 bases and J gave up 7 bases; unmatched junction bases: 5. Here the CDR3 reads CAISEQGVGEQYF. The CDR3 nucleotides are TGTGCCATCAGTGAGCAGGGGGTTGGGGAGCAGTACTTC.

The V and J genes are TRBV6-5 and TRBJ1-3; 8 positions match TRBD1. CDR1 and CDR2 (germline): MNHEY, SVGAGI. The CDR3 sequence is 15 residues long. The V and J ends lost 4 bases and 2 bases, in that order; junction bases with no gene match: 4. The CDR3 nucleotides are TGTGCCAGCAGTTGGACAGGGCTAGCTGGAAACACCATATATTTT. Amino acid sequence: CASSWTGLAGNTIYF.

The count of this clone is one. V and J are TRBV7-3 and TRBJ1-2; 10 bases fit TRBD1. CDR3 length: 13 residues. V lost 4 bases, J lost 8 bases, and 4 bases stayed unmatched. Germline assignment: CDR1 SGHTA and CDR2 FQGTGA. CDR3 protein: CASSSRQGAGYTF. CDR3 sequence (DNA): TGTGCCAGCAGCTCCCGACAGGGGGCCGGCTACACCTTC.

This chain joins TRBV3-1 (or the pseudogene TRBV3-2) and TRBJ2-1; 10 bases map to TRBD2. Germline assignment: CDR1 LGHDT and CDR2 YNNKEL (reference sequence). J lost 6 bases, V lost 6 bases, and 8 bases had no gene match. The CDR3 extends over 15 amino acids. The CDR3 is CASRPTSGPFNEQFF. The DNA of the CDR3 is TGTGCCAGCAGGCCGACTAGCGGGCCATTCAATGAGCAGTTCTTC.

Comments on this clone: Other nucleotide sequences in the sample specify the same CDR3. The CDR3 sequence: CAWSGGGYGYTF. CDR3 nucleotide sequence: TGTGCCTGGAGTGGTGGGGGGTATGGCTACACCTTC. V is TRBV30 and J is TRBJ1-2; D is possibly TRBD1 (5 bases). This CDR3 is built from 12 residues. Looked up from germline, CDR1 is GTSNPN and CDR2 is SVGIG (reference sequence). Trimming cost V 1 base and J 5 bases, with 8 bases left between them.

The genes are TRBV30 and TRBJ2-7; 11 positions agree with TRBD1. Germline assignment: CDR1 GTSNPN and CDR2 SVGIG (reference sequence). The CDR3 is made up of 14 amino acids. J was trimmed by 7 bases and V by 1 base; bases with no gene match: 6. In nucleotides, the CDR3 is TGTGCCTGGAGTGGGACAGGGGGCGGGTATGAGCAGTACTTC. It specifies CAWSGTGGGYEQYF.

The chain carries TRBV7-9 and TRBJ1-1; 8 bases are a match to TRBD1. The ends lost 6 bases at V and 4 bases at J; junction bases unmatched: 7. Looked up from germline, CDR1 is SEHNR and CDR2 is FQNEAQ (reference sequence). CDR3 length: 14 residues. The CDR3 nucleotides read TGTGCCAGCAGGCAGCGTACAGGGGGCACTGAAGCTTTCTTT. Translated, it gives CASRQRTGGTEAFF.

The rearrangement joins TRBV10-3 to TRBJ2-3; D perhaps matches TRBD1 (6 bases). Deletions cut 1 base from V and 4 bases from J, with 12 bases between. The CDR3 is 15 amino acids. Germline CDR1 reads ENHRY; CDR2 reads SYGVKD. The CDR3 here is CAISEWDTGADTQYF. The CDR3 nucleotides read TGTGCCATCAGTGAGTGGGACACTGGGGCAGATACGCAGTATTTT.

CDR3 sequence reads: CASSLSGGFEQFF. The CDR3 coding sequence is TGTGCCAGCAGCCTTAGTGGGGGCTTTGAGCAGTTCTTC. The chain links TRBV4-2 to TRBJ2-1, with D tentatively TRBD1 (6 bases). CDR3 size: 13 residues. CDR1 is LGHNA, CDR2 YNFKEQ, per germline. Trimming left V 4 bases short and J 9 bases short, with 13 bases between.

The chain recombines TRBV18 with TRBJ1-5; D gene uncertain. The CDR3 consists of 16 residues. Germline CDR1 KGHSH, CDR2 LQKENI. V was trimmed by 6 bases and J by 0 bases, leaving 15 bases between them. The CDR3 DNA sequence: TGTGCCAGCTCTCTCTTTGCCCTAGATAGCAATCAGCCCCAGCATTTT. Its translation: CASSLFALDSNQPQHF.

The V call is TRBV15, the J call TRBJ2-6, with TRBD1 identical over 11 bases. The V gene's germline CDR1 is LNHNV and CDR2 YYDKDF (reference sequence). After removal of 5 bases from V and 4 bases from J, the junction contained 7 bases not matched to a gene. The CDR3 contains 17 residues. The CDR3 nucleotides read TGTGCCACCAGCGGTGGACAGGGGGCGAGCGGGGCCAACGTCCTGACTTTC. Translated: CATSGGQGASGANVLTF.

The V and J genes are TRBV6-5 and TRBJ2-1; D remains ambiguous. The CDR3 is 15 amino acids. V lost 6 bases, J lost 3 bases, and 15 bases lay in between. Germline V gene lookup returns CDR1 MNHEY and CDR2 SVGAGI. CDR3 sequence reads: CASRTYMANYNEQFF. In nucleotides, the CDR3 is TGTGCCAGCAGAACGTACATGGCCAACTACAATGAGCAGTTCTTC.

The chain carries TRBV9 and TRBJ2-1, with D possibly being TRBD2 (7 bases). CDR3 size: 16 residues. The V gene lost 3 bases and the J gene lost 0 bases, with 13 bases spanning the gap. Germline V lookup: CDR1 SGDLS, CDR2 YYNGEE. CDR3 nucleotides: TGTGCCAGCAGCGGCAAGGGGGGGATCTCCTACAATGAGCAGTTCTTC. Protein product: CASSGKGGISYNEQFF.

This sequence joins TRBV10-2 and TRBJ1-5, with 9 positions matching TRBD1. The CDR3 is made up of 14 amino acids. Unmatched junction bases numbered 3, after V lost 4 bases and J lost 5 bases. Germline CDR1 is WSHSY and CDR2 is SAAADI. CDR3 coding DNA: TGCGCCAGCAGTGCGACAGGGGGGCATCAGCCCCAGCATTTT. Protein: CASSATGGHQPQHF.

This rearrangement joins TRBV11-2 to TRBJ1-2; 9 nucleotides line up with TRBD1. This CDR3 has 14 residues. Losses at the gene ends were 7 bases for V and 4 bases for J; bases not matched to a gene: 7. Germline CDR1 is SGHAT and CDR2 is FQNNGV. The CDR3 is CASTGTGNGYGYTF. The DNA for the CDR3 is TGTGCCAGCACCGGGACAGGGAACGGCTATGGCTACACCTTC.